The clone carrying this T cell receptor (beta chain) was seen a handful of times. Its antigen is as yet unknown. The sample is drawn from a study of T cell responses to AZD1222 COVID-19 vaccine. Study-wide context: Second doses were pooled across both intervals (about 4 or about 12 weeks).

Study results and limitations: Targeting of unmutated variant regions was reportedly seen in nearly half of spike-specific TCRs. Clonal diversity may have been underestimated in mostly white British donors. Spike-specific TCR breadth and depth were elevated following two AZD1222 doses.

Produced via immunoSEQ multiplex PCR; TCRdb's table is partial and in-frame only. The data show over 150,000 clones, around 89% seen once. CDR3 length equals 17 residues. The TCR was taken from an adult in good health. Sample: peripheral blood, taken on day 0 of AZD1222 vaccination. The rearrangement uses TRBV21-1 and TRBJ1-6. TRBV21-1 is marked as a pseudogene. The CDR3 spells CASSLGGVWSYNSPLHF. CDR3 nucleotide sequence: TGTGCCAGCAGCCTGGGGGGGGTGTGGTCCTATAATTCACCCCTCCACTTT.